This is a list of T cell receptor beta chains from one sample in a study of technical replicates of blood from several donors. Only in-frame clones appear in the TCRdb table, and some are missing; sequencing was by immunoSEQ multiplex PCR. The table lists 90,000 to 100,000 clones, nearly 97% of them singletons. Sample: T cells isolated from PBMCs. Receptors were obtained from a human donor in good health. Both conserved end residues are part of each CDR3.

V gene: TRBV5-4; J gene: TRBJ2-7; CDR3 protein: CASSWDRGYEQYF
V gene: TRBV7-2; J gene: TRBJ2-3; CDR3 protein: CASSLGVGQRGGRADTQYF
V gene: TRBV30; J gene: TRBJ2-1; CDR3 protein: CAWRSYNEQFF
V gene: TRBV5-5; J gene: TRBJ2-7; CDR3 protein: CASSLLVRGAREQYF
V gene: TRBV5-4; J gene: TRBJ1-4; CDR3 protein: CASSLAGANEKLFF
V gene: TRBV5-4; J gene: TRBJ2-4; CDR3 protein: CASSSHPWDMENIQYF
V gene: TRBV5-1; J gene: TRBJ1-2; CDR3 protein: CASSFQGRGTDYGYTF
V gene: TRBV5-4; J gene: TRBJ2-5; CDR3 protein: CASSTGTTAQETQYF
V gene: TRBV19; J gene: TRBJ2-1; CDR3 protein: CASTPPGGGYNEQFF
V gene: TRBV19; J gene: TRBJ2-4; CDR3 protein: CASSTGGRVKNIQYF
V gene: TRBV4-1; J gene: TRBJ1-2; CDR3 protein: CASSPLVDRGLYGYTF
V gene: TRBV14; J gene: TRBJ2-4; CDR3 protein: CASSQIGGAVWGIQYF
V gene: TRBV27; J gene: TRBJ2-5; CDR3 protein: CASSPVSGGPVETQYF
V gene: TRBV5-1; J gene: TRBJ2-7; CDR3 protein: CASPLLLARGPYEQYF
V gene: TRBV4-1; J gene: TRBJ2-4; CDR3 protein: CASSQGRLVGAKNIQYF
V gene: TRBV6-5; J gene: TRBJ2-7; CDR3 protein: CASSYSTAGVTEQYF
V gene: TRBV5-1; J gene: TRBJ1-5; CDR3 protein: CASSAGEYSNQPQHF
V gene: TRBV29-1; J gene: TRBJ2-7; CDR3 protein: CSVEISGRLYEQYF
V gene: TRBV5-1; J gene: TRBJ1-2; CDR3 protein: CASSLGAGDPNYGYTF
V gene: TRBV29-1; J gene: TRBJ2-4; CDR3 protein: CSGQGPPGNIQYF
V gene: TRBV14; J gene: TRBJ2-1; CDR3 protein: CASSQEPRDRAYNEQFF
V gene: TRBV18; J gene: TRBJ1-2; CDR3 protein: CASSPPGTTYGYTF
V gene: TRBV7-9; J gene: TRBJ2-1; CDR3 protein: CASSFFGQGSTYNEQFF
V gene: TRBV4-2; J gene: TRBJ1-1; CDR3 protein: CASSHLTDMNTEAFF
V gene: TRBV5-8; J gene: TRBJ2-1; CDR3 protein: CASSPYVSGSLDEQFF